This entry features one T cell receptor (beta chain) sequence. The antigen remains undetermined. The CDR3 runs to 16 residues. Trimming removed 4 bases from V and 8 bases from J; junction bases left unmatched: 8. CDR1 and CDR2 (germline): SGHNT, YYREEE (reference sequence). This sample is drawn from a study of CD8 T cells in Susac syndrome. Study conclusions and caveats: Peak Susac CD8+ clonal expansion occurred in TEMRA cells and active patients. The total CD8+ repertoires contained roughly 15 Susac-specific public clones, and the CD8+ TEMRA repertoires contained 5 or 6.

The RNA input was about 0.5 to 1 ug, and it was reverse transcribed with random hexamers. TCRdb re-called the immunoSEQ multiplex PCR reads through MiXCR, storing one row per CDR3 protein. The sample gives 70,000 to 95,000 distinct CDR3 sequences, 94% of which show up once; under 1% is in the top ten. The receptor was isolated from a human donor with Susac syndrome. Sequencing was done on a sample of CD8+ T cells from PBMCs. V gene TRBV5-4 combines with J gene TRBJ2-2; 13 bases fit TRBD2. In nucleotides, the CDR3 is TGTGCCAGCAGCGCGGGACTAGCGGGGCCTACTGGGGAGCTGTTTTTT. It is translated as CASSAGLAGPTGELFF.